The entry that follows covers one T cell receptor beta chain sequence. Its antigen is undetermined. PBMCs originated in 8.5 to 10 ml of fresh peripheral blood. This CDR3 contains 15 residues. V was trimmed by 5 bases and J by 1 base, leaving 12 bases between them. The germline V gene has CDR1 ENHRY and CDR2 SYGVKD. The data were obtained in a study of Graves' ophthalmopathy and Graves' hyperthyroidism. Beta-chain TCR CDR3 regions were amplified from RNA transcripts. Second-round multiplex PCR followed a first-round RT-PCR using HTBI primers. TCRdb itself ran the multiplex PCR reads through MiXCR, one entry per CDR3 protein. Altogether 650,000 to 900,000 distinct CDR3 sequences are present, around 40% being singletons, with the ten largest covering approximately 46%. General study findings and limits: Discriminating ophthalmopathy from stable hyperthyroidism, a 13-signature model attained a sensitivity of approximately 90% and a specificity of around 81%.

The V call is TRBV10-3, the J call TRBJ1-3; D gene uncertain. This TCR derives from an adult man with Graves' ophthalmopathy. Sequences were obtained from peripheral blood. For the CDR3, the DNA is TGTGCCATCAGTTATTCAGACCTATCTGGAAACACCATATATTTT. Translation: CAISYSDLSGNTIYF.